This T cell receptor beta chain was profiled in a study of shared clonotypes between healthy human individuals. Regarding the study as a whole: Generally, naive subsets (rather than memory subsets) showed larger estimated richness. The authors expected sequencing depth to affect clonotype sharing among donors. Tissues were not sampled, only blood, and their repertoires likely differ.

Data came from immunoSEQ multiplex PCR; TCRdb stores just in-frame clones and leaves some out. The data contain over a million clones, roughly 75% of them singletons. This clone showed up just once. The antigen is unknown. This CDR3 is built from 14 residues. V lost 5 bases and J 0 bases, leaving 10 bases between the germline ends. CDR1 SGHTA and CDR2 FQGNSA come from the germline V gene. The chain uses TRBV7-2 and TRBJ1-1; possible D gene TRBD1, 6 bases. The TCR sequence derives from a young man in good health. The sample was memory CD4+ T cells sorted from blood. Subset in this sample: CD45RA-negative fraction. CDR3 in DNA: TGTGCCAGCAGCGAAGGGGGTTTGAACACTGAAGCTTTCTTT. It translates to CASSEGGLNTEAFF.